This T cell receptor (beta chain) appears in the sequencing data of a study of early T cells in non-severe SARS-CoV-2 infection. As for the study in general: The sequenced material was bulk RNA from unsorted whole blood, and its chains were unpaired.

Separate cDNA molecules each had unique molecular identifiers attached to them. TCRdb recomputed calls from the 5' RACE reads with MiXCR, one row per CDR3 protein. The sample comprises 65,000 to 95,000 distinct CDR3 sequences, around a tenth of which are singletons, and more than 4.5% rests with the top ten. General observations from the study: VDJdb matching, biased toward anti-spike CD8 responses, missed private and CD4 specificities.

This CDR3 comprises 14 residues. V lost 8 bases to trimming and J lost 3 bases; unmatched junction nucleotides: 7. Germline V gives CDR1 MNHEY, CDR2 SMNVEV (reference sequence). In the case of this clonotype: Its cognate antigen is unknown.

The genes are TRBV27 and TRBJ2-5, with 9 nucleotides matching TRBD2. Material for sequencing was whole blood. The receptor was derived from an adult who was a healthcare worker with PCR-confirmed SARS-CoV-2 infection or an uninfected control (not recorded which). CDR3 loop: CASGRLAAKETQYF. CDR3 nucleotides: TGTGCCAGCGGTCGACTAGCGGCTAAAGAGACCCAGTACTTC.